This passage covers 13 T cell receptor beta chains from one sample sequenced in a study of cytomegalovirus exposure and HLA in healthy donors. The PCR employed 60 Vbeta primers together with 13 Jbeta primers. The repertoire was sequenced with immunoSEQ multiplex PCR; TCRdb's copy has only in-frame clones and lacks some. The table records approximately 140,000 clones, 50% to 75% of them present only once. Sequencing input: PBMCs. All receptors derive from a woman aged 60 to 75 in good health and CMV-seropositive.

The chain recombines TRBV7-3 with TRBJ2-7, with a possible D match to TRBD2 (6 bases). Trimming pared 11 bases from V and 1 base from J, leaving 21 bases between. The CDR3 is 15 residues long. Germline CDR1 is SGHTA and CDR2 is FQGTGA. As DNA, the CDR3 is TGTGCCGGACGACTAGTAGTGGGGCGGTCCTACGAGCAGTACTTC. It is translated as CAGRLVVGRSYEQYF.

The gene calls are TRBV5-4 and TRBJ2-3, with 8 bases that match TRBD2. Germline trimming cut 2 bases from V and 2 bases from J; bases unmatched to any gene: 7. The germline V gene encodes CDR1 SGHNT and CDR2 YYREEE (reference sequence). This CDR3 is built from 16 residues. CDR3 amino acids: CASSLRTSGYTDTQYF. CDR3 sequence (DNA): TGTGCCAGCAGCTTACGCACTAGCGGTTACACAGATACGCAGTATTTT. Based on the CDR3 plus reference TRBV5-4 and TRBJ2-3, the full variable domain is ETGVTQSPTHLIKTRGQQVTLRCSSQSGHNTVSWYQQALGQGPQFIFQYYREEENGRGNFPPRFSGLQFPNYSSELNVNALELDDSALYLCASSLRTSGYTDTQYFGPGTRLTVL.

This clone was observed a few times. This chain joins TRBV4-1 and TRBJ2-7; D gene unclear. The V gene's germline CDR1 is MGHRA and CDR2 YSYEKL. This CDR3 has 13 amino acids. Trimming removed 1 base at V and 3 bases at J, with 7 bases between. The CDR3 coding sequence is TGCGCCAGCAGCCAAGCGTTCGGCTACGAGCAGTACTTC. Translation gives CASSQAFGYEQYF.

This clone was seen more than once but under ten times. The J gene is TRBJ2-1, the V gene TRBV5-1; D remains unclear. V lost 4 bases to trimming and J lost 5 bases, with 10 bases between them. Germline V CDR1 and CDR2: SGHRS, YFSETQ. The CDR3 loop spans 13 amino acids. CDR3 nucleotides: TGCGCCAGCAGCGCCTCATCGGACAATGAGCAGTTCTTC. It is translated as CASSASSDNEQFF.

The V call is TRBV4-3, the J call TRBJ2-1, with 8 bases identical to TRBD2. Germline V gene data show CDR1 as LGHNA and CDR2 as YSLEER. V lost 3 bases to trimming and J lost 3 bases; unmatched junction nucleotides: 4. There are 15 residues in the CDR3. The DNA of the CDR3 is TGCGCCAGCAGCCAGTCGGGGGGGGGCTACAATGAGCAGTTCTTC. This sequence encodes CASSQSGGGYNEQFF.

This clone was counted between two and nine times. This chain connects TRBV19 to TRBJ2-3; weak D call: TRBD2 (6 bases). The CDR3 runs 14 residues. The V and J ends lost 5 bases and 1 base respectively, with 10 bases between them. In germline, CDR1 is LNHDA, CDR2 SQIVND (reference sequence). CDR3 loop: CASSWGDRTDTQYF. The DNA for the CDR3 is TGTGCCAGTAGTTGGGGGGATCGCACAGATACGCAGTATTTT. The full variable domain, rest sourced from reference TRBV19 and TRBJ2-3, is DGGITQSPKYLFRKEGQNVTLSCEQNLNHDAMYWYRQDPGQGLRLIYYSQIVNDFQKGDIAEGYSVSREKKESFPLTVTSAQKNPTAFYLCASSWGDRTDTQYFGPGTRLTVL.

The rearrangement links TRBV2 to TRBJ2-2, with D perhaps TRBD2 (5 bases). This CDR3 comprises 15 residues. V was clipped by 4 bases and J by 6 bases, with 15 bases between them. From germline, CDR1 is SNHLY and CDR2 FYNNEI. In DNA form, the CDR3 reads TGTGCCAGCAGTGTCCGAGGGAGTTTGGCCGGGGAGCTGTTTTTT. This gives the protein CASSVRGSLAGELFF.

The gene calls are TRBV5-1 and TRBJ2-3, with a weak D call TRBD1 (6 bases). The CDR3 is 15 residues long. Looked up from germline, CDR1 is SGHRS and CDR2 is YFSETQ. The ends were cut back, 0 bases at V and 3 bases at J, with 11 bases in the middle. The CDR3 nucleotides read TGCGCCAGCAGCTTGGCCAGACAGGCAACAGATACGCAGTATTTT. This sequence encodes CASSLARQATDTQYF.

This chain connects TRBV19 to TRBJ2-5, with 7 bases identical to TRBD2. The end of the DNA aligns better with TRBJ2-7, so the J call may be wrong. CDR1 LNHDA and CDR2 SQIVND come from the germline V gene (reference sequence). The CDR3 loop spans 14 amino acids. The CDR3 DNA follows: TGTGCCAGTAGTCGGGAGGTCACCTCCTACGAGCAGTACTTC. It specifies CASSREVTSYEQYF.

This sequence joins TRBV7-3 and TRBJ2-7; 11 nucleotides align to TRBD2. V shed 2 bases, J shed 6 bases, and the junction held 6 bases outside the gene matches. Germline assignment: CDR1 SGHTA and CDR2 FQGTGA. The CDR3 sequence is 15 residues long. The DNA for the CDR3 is TGTGCCAGCAGCTTATTAGCGGGAGGGCCTGGCGAGCAGTACTTC. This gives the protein CASSLLAGGPGEQYF.

CDR3 sequence (DNA): TGTGCCAGCAGCCCCACTAGCGGGAGGGCATACGAGCAGTACTTC. This gives the protein CASSPTSGRAYEQYF. The chain has TRBV9 and TRBJ2-7; 13 bases match TRBD2. The CDR3 length is 15 residues. The germline gives CDR1 SGDLS, CDR2 YYNGEE. Germline trimming cut 4 bases from V and 4 bases from J; bases unmatched to any gene: 5.

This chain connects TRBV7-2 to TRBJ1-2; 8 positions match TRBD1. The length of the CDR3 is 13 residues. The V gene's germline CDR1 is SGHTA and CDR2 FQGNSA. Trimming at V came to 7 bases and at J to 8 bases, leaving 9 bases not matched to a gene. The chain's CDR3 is CASILIGTGGYTF. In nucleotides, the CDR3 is TGTGCCAGCATATTAATAGGGACAGGCGGCTACACCTTC.

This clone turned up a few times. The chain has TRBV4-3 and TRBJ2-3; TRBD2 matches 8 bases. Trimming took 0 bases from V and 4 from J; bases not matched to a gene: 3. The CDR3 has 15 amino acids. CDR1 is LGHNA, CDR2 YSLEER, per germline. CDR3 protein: CASSQEAGVADTQYF. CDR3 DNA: TGCGCCAGCAGCCAAGAAGCGGGAGTGGCAGATACGCAGTATTTT.